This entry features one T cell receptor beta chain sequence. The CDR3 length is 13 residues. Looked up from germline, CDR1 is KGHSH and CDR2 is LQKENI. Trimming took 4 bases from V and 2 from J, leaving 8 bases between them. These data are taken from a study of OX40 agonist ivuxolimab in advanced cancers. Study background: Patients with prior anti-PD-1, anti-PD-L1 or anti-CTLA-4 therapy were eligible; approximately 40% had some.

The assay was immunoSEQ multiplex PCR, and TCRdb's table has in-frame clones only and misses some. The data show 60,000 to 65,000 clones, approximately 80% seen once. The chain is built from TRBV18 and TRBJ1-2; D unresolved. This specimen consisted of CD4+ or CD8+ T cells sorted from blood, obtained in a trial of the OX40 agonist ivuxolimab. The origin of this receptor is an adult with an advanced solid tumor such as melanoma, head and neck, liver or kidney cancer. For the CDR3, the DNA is TGTGCCAGCTCACGGGGAGAGAACTATGGCTACACCTTC. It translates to CASSRGENYGYTF.